The T cell receptor beta chain under discussion was sequenced for a study of blood T cell repertoires in COVID-19. This clone occurred once. Original handling: Reference gene primer amplification yielded estimated nucleated cell counts. Sequencing was performed with immunoSEQ multiplex PCR; in TCRdb, only in-frame clones are kept and a portion is missing. D and trimming were read from the DNA, whereas the V and J calls and clone size are those reported in that table. The table has about 33,000 clones, over 75% seen once. The CDR3 loop spans 16 amino acids. Germline-derived CDR1 and CDR2 are SGHVS and FQNEAQ. The trim removed 4 bases at V and 8 bases at J, leaving 10 bases unmatched.

Sequencing was performed on peripheral blood. The TCR originated in a human donor in a cohort sampled during active COVID-19. V usage is TRBV7-8 and J usage is TRBJ2-1; 11 bases align to TRBD2. In DNA form, the CDR3 reads TGTGCCAGCAGCTCCAGCAGGCTAGCGGGGGGAGATGAGCAGTTCTTC. Amino acids: CASSSSRLAGGDEQFF.